This is a list of T cell receptor beta chains from one sample in a study of blood T cell repertoires in COVID-19. Profiling relied on immunoSEQ multiplex PCR, and the TCRdb table lists in-frame clones only, not all of them. Of some 140,000 clones in the sample, roughly 80% were seen once. The sample was PBMCs or T cells enriched from blood (not recorded which). These receptors originate from a middle-aged man with acute COVID-19. The conserved cysteine and the conserved F or W are not part of the CDR3 here. For some rows the clone size is stated as once, few or many, or as a class when expanded; others skip it.

v_call: TRBV6-5
clone_size: -
j_call: TRBJ2-5
cdr3_aa: ASAVDREAGETQY

v_call: TRBV19
clone_size: -
j_call: TRBJ2-7
cdr3_aa: ASSITGTGVREQY

v_call: TRBV10-3
clone_size: -
j_call: TRBJ2-7
cdr3_aa: AISGDSLYEQY

v_call: TRBV11-2
clone_size: -
j_call: TRBJ1-1
cdr3_aa: ASSLGTGRRGTEAF

v_call: TRBV7-8
clone_size: -
j_call: TRBJ2-5
cdr3_aa: ASSLPPGLALRETQY

v_call: TRBV11-2
clone_size: -
j_call: TRBJ2-5
cdr3_aa: ASSSLWGEPRETQY

v_call: TRBV4-3
clone_size: -
j_call: TRBJ2-1
cdr3_aa: ASSRVRDRGDEQF

v_call: TRBV7-2
clone_size: -
j_call: TRBJ2-7
cdr3_aa: ASSRLGDSTTYEQY

v_call: TRBV6-5
clone_size: -
j_call: TRBJ2-7
cdr3_aa: ASSRGQEREQY

v_call: TRBV9
clone_size: -
j_call: TRBJ1-4
cdr3_aa: ASSLGHGNEKLF

v_call: TRBV5-1
clone_size: -
j_call: TRBJ1-1
cdr3_aa: ASSLTGPNTEAF

v_call: TRBV30
clone_size: -
j_call: TRBJ2-3
cdr3_aa: AWSNPGTSGDLTSTDTQY

v_call: TRBV5-1
clone_size: few
j_call: TRBJ1-2
cdr3_aa: ASSFEGNYGYT

v_call: TRBV2
clone_size: -
j_call: TRBJ1-2
cdr3_aa: ASRNAGVGGYT

v_call: TRBV30
clone_size: -
j_call: TRBJ2-3
cdr3_aa: AWSVLGKPDTQY

v_call: TRBV15
clone_size: -
j_call: TRBJ1-5
cdr3_aa: ATSWTVSNQPQH

v_call: TRBV18
clone_size: -
j_call: TRBJ1-3
cdr3_aa: ASSPRGSAGNTIY

v_call: TRBV13
clone_size: -
j_call: TRBJ1-5
cdr3_aa: ASSRLGSNQPQH

v_call: TRBV19
clone_size: few
j_call: TRBJ1-5
cdr3_aa: ASSIQGASNQPQH

v_call: TRBV9
clone_size: -
j_call: TRBJ2-7
cdr3_aa: ASSVDGHTYEQY

v_call: TRBV4-1
clone_size: once
j_call: TRBJ2-7
cdr3_aa: ASSQVKGDNEQY

v_call: TRBV28
clone_size: -
j_call: TRBJ1-3
cdr3_aa: ASTWGRGRFFTGNTIY

v_call: TRBV14
clone_size: -
j_call: TRBJ2-3
cdr3_aa: ASSLAGNTDTQY

v_call: TRBV10-3
clone_size: -
j_call: TRBJ1-4
cdr3_aa: AISDRGLDTTNEKLF

v_call: TRBV7-2
clone_size: -
j_call: TRBJ1-3
cdr3_aa: ASSFEHRNTIY

v_call: TRBV28
clone_size: once
j_call: TRBJ2-3
cdr3_aa: ASSFHVGLASTDTQY

v_call: TRBV11-3
clone_size: -
j_call: TRBJ2-3
cdr3_aa: ASSLGLAGGSTDTQY

v_call: TRBV16
clone_size: -
j_call: TRBJ1-3
cdr3_aa: ASSQSAGTGGYGNTIY

v_call: TRBV28
clone_size: -
j_call: TRBJ2-3
cdr3_aa: ASRSVTSGKQDTQY

v_call: TRBV28
clone_size: -
j_call: TRBJ2-7
cdr3_aa: ASRVGGSEQY

v_call: TRBV5-4
clone_size: -
j_call: TRBJ1-2
cdr3_aa: ASSSKQGVYSDGYT

v_call: TRBV28
clone_size: -
j_call: TRBJ1-5
cdr3_aa: ASSFALGGSTDQPQH

v_call: TRBV20-1
clone_size: -
j_call: TRBJ2-4
cdr3_aa: SGDSGNIQY

v_call: TRBV12-3/TRBV12-4
clone_size: -
j_call: TRBJ2-5
cdr3_aa: ASSLLRRQTQY

v_call: TRBV7-9
clone_size: -
j_call: TRBJ1-5
cdr3_aa: ASSAQGNNQPQH

v_call: TRBV28
clone_size: -
j_call: TRBJ1-6
cdr3_aa: ASSLPGGKIGSPLH

v_call: TRBV7-9
clone_size: few
j_call: TRBJ2-7
cdr3_aa: ASSGAVAYEQY

v_call: TRBV7-9
clone_size: once
j_call: TRBJ1-1
cdr3_aa: ASSLDRARNTEAF

v_call: TRBV6-2/TRBV6-3
clone_size: -
j_call: TRBJ1-4
cdr3_aa: ASSSSQGEKLF

v_call: TRBV7-8
clone_size: -
j_call: TRBJ2-7
cdr3_aa: ASESGGGGNVNEQY

v_call: TRBV19
clone_size: -
j_call: TRBJ2-3
cdr3_aa: ASRKTSGADTDTQY

v_call: TRBV28
clone_size: -
j_call: TRBJ1-5
cdr3_aa: ASSLFRGTFQPQH

v_call: TRBV4-1
clone_size: -
j_call: TRBJ2-7
cdr3_aa: ASSQDQTGVSYEQY

v_call: TRBV19
clone_size: -
j_call: TRBJ1-6
cdr3_aa: ASSAIDSPYNSPLH

v_call: TRBV7-2
clone_size: few
j_call: TRBJ2-5
cdr3_aa: ASSFPPMQETQY

v_call: TRBV4-3
clone_size: few
j_call: TRBJ1-4
cdr3_aa: ASSQDWTGTGLRTNEKLF

v_call: TRBV10-3
clone_size: -
j_call: TRBJ2-7
cdr3_aa: AIQAGSSYEQY

v_call: TRBV6-4
clone_size: -
j_call: TRBJ2-2
cdr3_aa: ASSVSSGGELF

v_call: TRBV7-9
clone_size: -
j_call: TRBJ2-2
cdr3_aa: ASSPPLGAGRTNTGELF

v_call: TRBV3-1/TRBV3-2
clone_size: few
j_call: TRBJ1-2
cdr3_aa: ASSARDTDGYT

v_call: TRBV4-1
clone_size: -
j_call: TRBJ1-2
cdr3_aa: ASRTSDRIDGYT

v_call: TRBV27
clone_size: -
j_call: TRBJ2-3
cdr3_aa: ASSWGLAGITDTQY

v_call: TRBV28
clone_size: -
j_call: TRBJ2-1
cdr3_aa: ASSFVGAQIYNEQF

v_call: TRBV6-5
clone_size: few
j_call: TRBJ1-6
cdr3_aa: ASSSRNSPLH

v_call: TRBV5-6
clone_size: -
j_call: TRBJ1-2
cdr3_aa: ASRSKGQGNYGYT

v_call: TRBV4-2
clone_size: few
j_call: TRBJ1-2
cdr3_aa: ASSRGGQNYGYT

v_call: TRBV9
clone_size: -
j_call: TRBJ1-1
cdr3_aa: ASSTSQGGVTEAF

v_call: TRBV6-5
clone_size: -
j_call: TRBJ2-7
cdr3_aa: ASSYGFAVGQGLY

v_call: TRBV5-1
clone_size: few
j_call: TRBJ2-7
cdr3_aa: ASRSAYEQY

v_call: TRBV5-1
clone_size: -
j_call: TRBJ1-5
cdr3_aa: ASSLETGGNQPQH